These 17 T cell receptor beta chains came from one sample sequenced in a study of Graves' ophthalmopathy and Graves' hyperthyroidism. Amplified TCR beta CDR3 regions were obtained using RNA transcripts as template. The first-round RT-PCR employed HTBI primers together with the Qiagen OneStep RT-PCR kit. A multiplex PCR was then performed as the second round. TCRdb passed the multiplex PCR reads through MiXCR, listing each CDR3 protein once. The sample has over 650,000 distinct CDR3 sequences, 35% to 50% seen once; the top ten hold roughly 3%. The sample consisted of peripheral blood. These receptors originate from an adult man with Graves' ophthalmopathy.

The sample holds a few counts of this clonotype. This chain uses TRBV20-1 with TRBJ2-7, with a weak D call TRBD2 (5 bases). V lost 0 bases to trimming and J lost 2 bases, with 11 bases between them. Per the germline V gene, CDR1 is DFQATT and CDR2 is SNEGSKA (reference sequence). This CDR3 contains 14 residues. CDR3 sequence: CSARDSSFTYEQYF. CDR3 DNA: TGCAGTGCTAGAGATTCTAGCTTTACCTACGAGCAGTACTTC.

This rearrangement joins TRBV2 to TRBJ1-4; D is ambiguous. This CDR3 is 14 amino acids long. Per the germline V gene, CDR1 is SNHLY and CDR2 is FYNNEI. Trimming stripped 8 bases from V and 7 bases from J, with 17 bases between. The CDR3: CASSPPTRREKLFF. The CDR3 coding sequence is TGTGCCAGCTCCCCACCGACAAGGCGTGAAAAACTGTTTTTT.

To note about this clonotype: A single base separates this from a much larger clone, so it may be a read error. The chain couples TRBV2 to TRBJ1-5; 10 positions agree with TRBD1. CDR1 and CDR2 (germline): SNHLY, FYNNEI. This CDR3 is 15 amino acids long. The CDR3 region has the DNA TGTGCCAGCAGCTCAGGGGACAGGGGCAATCAGCCCCAGCTTTTT. Protein: CASSSGDRGNQPQLF.

The gene calls are TRBV15 and TRBJ2-7, with D possibly being TRBD2 (5 bases). V was pared by 1 base and J by 2 bases, with 12 bases between. Germline CDR1 reads LNHNV; CDR2 reads YYDKDF (reference sequence). The CDR3 is 15 amino acids. CDR3 nucleotide sequence: TGTGCCACCAGCAGAGTGACGGGGATCCCCTACGAGCAGTACTTC. Protein product: CATSRVTGIPYEQYF.

This clonotype appeared many times. J is TRBJ2-5 and V is TRBV12-3 or TRBV12-4; D may be TRBD1 or TRBD2 (6 bases each). Trimming shortened V by 3 bases and J by 1 base, and 9 bases separated the two germline ends. The CDR3 runs to 14 residues. CDR3 in amino acids: CASSFGGIQETQYF. In DNA form, the CDR3 reads TGTGCCAGCAGTTTCGGGGGCATCCAAGAGACCCAGTACTTC.

This clonotype was seen at least ten times. The chain employs TRBV7-9 and TRBJ1-3; 9 bases agree with TRBD1. The V gene's germline CDR1 is SEHNR and CDR2 FQNEAQ (reference sequence). The V and J ends lost 6 bases and 4 bases, in that order; junction bases with no gene match: 7. CDR3 length: 15 residues. The CDR3 DNA sequence: TGTGCCAGCAGTACAACCGGGACAGGGGGAAACACCATATATTTT. Residues: CASSTTGTGGNTIYF.

This clonotype was seen a single time. This may be a read error, as it is one base from a much larger clone. The chain uses TRBV19 and TRBJ1-5; 7 positions match TRBD1. After removal of 0 bases from V and 5 bases from J, the junction contained 4 bases not matched to a gene. The V gene's germline CDR1 is LNHDA and CDR2 SQIVND (reference sequence). This CDR3 comprises 15 residues. CDR3 nucleotides: TGTGCCAGTAGTATAGAAAACAGGGGCGATCAGCCCCAGCATTTT. Protein: CASSIENRGDQPQHF.

This clonotype was observed at least ten times. This chain joins TRBV20-1 and TRBJ1-5; TRBD1 might be the D (5 bases). Per the germline V gene, CDR1 is DFQATT and CDR2 is SNEGSKA (reference sequence). The CDR3 loop spans 12 amino acids. V was clipped by 4 bases and J by 5 bases, with 9 bases between them. For the CDR3, the DNA is TGCAGTGCTACCGGAGGGGATCAGCCCCAGCATTTT. This gives the protein CSATGGDQPQHF.

This clonotype has just a few counts. The chain employs TRBV19 and TRBJ2-2; 8 nucleotides line up with TRBD1. Trimming cost V 4 bases and J 4 bases; bases outside gene matches: 5. Germline V gene sequence: CDR1 LNHDA, CDR2 SQIVND (reference sequence). This CDR3 comprises 15 residues. CDR3 in DNA: TGTGCCAGTAGTACCGGGACAGGCTTCACCGGGGAGCTGTTTTTT. The encoded protein is CASSTGTGFTGELFF.

This chain joins TRBV10-3 and TRBJ1-6; the D gene is possibly TRBD1 (5 bases). This CDR3 is 16 amino acids long. Per the germline V gene, CDR1 is ENHRY and CDR2 is SYGVKD. Trimming left V 4 bases short and J 9 bases short, with 19 bases between. The CDR3 reads CAISAGGGNQLSPLHF. In DNA form, the CDR3 reads TGTGCCATCAGTGCGGGGGGGGGGAACCAGCTTTCACCCCTCCACTTT.

The chain couples TRBV5-4 to TRBJ2-2; 9 positions match TRBD1. J gave up 5 bases and V 4 bases, and 6 bases lay outside the gene matches. The V gene's germline CDR1 is SGHNT and CDR2 YYREEE (reference sequence). The CDR3 loop spans 15 amino acids. The CDR3 nucleotides are TGTGCCAGCAGCATGGGACAGGGAACAACCGGGGAGCTGTTTTTT. Translating gives CASSMGQGTTGELFF. Together with reference TRBV5-4 and TRBJ2-2, the CDR3 gives the full variable domain: ETGVTQSPTHLIKTRGQQVTLRCSSQSGHNTVSWYQQALGQGPQFIFQYYREEENGRGNFPPRFSGLQFPNYSSELNVNALELDDSALYLCASSMGQGTTGELFFGEGSRLTVL.

The rearrangement joins TRBV2 to TRBJ1-1, with 7 bases identical to TRBD1. CDR1 and CDR2 (germline): SNHLY, FYNNEI. V shed 7 bases and J 4 bases; nucleotides not matched to a gene: 6. This CDR3 has 13 amino acids. This chain's CDR3 is CASKATGITEAFF. The CDR3 region has the DNA TGTGCCAGCAAGGCGACAGGGATCACTGAAGCTTTCTTT.

CDR3 region: CASAEGWASGQPQHF. The CDR3 DNA follows: TGTGCCAGCGCGGAAGGTTGGGCCTCGGGTCAGCCCCAGCATTTT. The V and J genes are TRBV2 and TRBJ1-5; D not resolved. The germline CDR1 and CDR2 sequences are SNHLY and FYNNEI. The V and J ends lost 8 bases and 6 bases respectively, with 20 bases between them. The CDR3 is 15 amino acids. The full variable domain, its missing parts supplied by reference TRBV2 and TRBJ1-5, is EPEVTQTPSHQVTQMGQEVILRCVPISNHLYFYWYRQILGQKVEFLVSFYNNEISEKSEIFDDQFSVERPDGSNFTLKIRSTKLEDSAMYFCASAEGWASGQPQHFGDGTRLSIL.

This clonotype has just a few counts. The rearrangement uses TRBV3-1 and TRBJ2-7; D is undetermined. Germline CDR1 LGHDT, CDR2 YNNKEL (reference sequence). This CDR3 has 15 residues. Trimming took off 6 bases at V and 1 base at J, with 16 bases between the two ends. The CDR3 bases are TGTGCCAGCAGTAACGAAGCCAGCGATTCCTACGAGCAGTACTTC. Translation: CASSNEASDSYEQYF.

Only a few counts were recorded for this clonotype. CDR3 DNA: TGTGCCAGCAGTGAGAACCAGTACCAAGAGACCCAGTACTTC. Protein: CASSENQYQETQYF. The chain joins TRBV6-2 or TRBV6-3 to TRBJ2-5; the D is unclear. Germline loops: CDR1 MNHEY, CDR2 SVGEGT. V dropped 5 bases and J dropped 0 bases, with 10 bases sitting between them. The CDR3 runs to 14 residues.

The chain links TRBV11-1 to TRBJ2-7; possibly TRBD1 or TRBD2 for D (5 bases each). Germline CDR1 is SGHAT and CDR2 is FQDESV (reference sequence). The CDR3 is 18 residues long. Trimming removed 1 base at V and 0 bases at J, with 19 bases between. This CDR3 reads CASSLVLAARESSYEQYF. CDR3 nucleotides: TGTGCCAGCAGCTTAGTTTTGGCGGCCAGGGAGAGCTCCTACGAGCAGTACTTC.

V gene TRBV10-3 combines with J gene TRBJ1-1; 9 bases fit TRBD1. Germline-derived CDR1 and CDR2 are ENHRY and SYGVKD. The CDR3 runs 13 residues. V lost 2 bases and J lost 7; bases outside the gene matches: 2. The CDR3 bases are TGTGCCATCAGTGAGGACAGGGGGTTTGAAGCTTTCTTT. This encodes CAISEDRGFEAFF.